The 15 T cell receptor beta chains reported below all come from one sample, sequenced in a study of shared clonotypes between healthy human individuals. TCRdb keeps only in-frame clones here, not all; method: immunoSEQ multiplex PCR. The table has about 1.5 million clones, 95% to 99% seen once. Sequencing was carried out using naive CD4+ T cells sorted from blood. Sample subset: CD45RA+ positively selected. The receptor source for this set is a man aged 25-45 years in good health.

The chain has TRBV19 and TRBJ2-2, with D perhaps given as TRBD1 or TRBD2 (6 bases each). Germline V CDR1 and CDR2: LNHDA, SQIVND (reference sequence). The CDR3 consists of 15 residues. V was clipped by 4 bases and J by 3 bases, with 12 bases between them. The CDR3, as DNA: TGTGCCAGTAGTACTAGGGGGGTTGACACCGGGGAGCTGTTTTTT. It is translated as CASSTRGVDTGELFF.

This clone occurred once. V is TRBV5-6 and J is TRBJ2-1; weak D call: TRBD1 (6 bases). The CDR3 is 15 residues long. V was shortened by 4 bases and J by 5 bases, with 16 bases between the two germline ends. Looked up from germline, CDR1 is SGHDT and CDR2 is YYEEEE. As DNA, the CDR3 is TGTGCCAGCAGCATCCGGACAGTGGCCCACAATGAGCAGTTCTTC. This codes for CASSIRTVAHNEQFF.

The chain employs TRBV30 and TRBJ2-4; possibly TRBD1 for D (6 bases). V was cut by 2 bases and J by 6 bases, with 14 bases left in between. Germline V gene lookup returns CDR1 GTSNPN and CDR2 SVGIG (reference sequence). The CDR3 is 14 amino acids. The CDR3 protein is CAWSSLTGSNIQYF. The CDR3 DNA reads TGTGCCTGGAGTTCTTTAACAGGGTCAAACATTCAGTACTTC.

The CDR3 is CASSMASVYEQYF. For the CDR3, the DNA is TGTGCCAGTAGTATGGCTAGCGTCTACGAGCAGTACTTC. The J gene is TRBJ2-7, the V gene TRBV19, with D tentatively TRBD2 (6 bases). Germline CDR1 and CDR2: LNHDA and SQIVND (reference sequence). V gave up 3 bases and J gave up 3 bases, with 9 bases separating them. This CDR3 is 13 amino acids long.

The J gene is TRBJ1-1, the V gene TRBV5-4, with 8 bases lining up with TRBD1. The CDR3 consists of 14 residues. V shed 2 bases, J shed 4 bases, and the junction held 4 bases outside the gene matches. CDR1 and CDR2 from the germline V gene are SGHNT and YYREEE (reference sequence). DNA for the CDR3: TGTGCCAGCAGCTTTAATACAGGGGGCACTGAAGCTTTCTTT. Its translation: CASSFNTGGTEAFF. Full variable domain (rest looked up from reference TRBV5-4 and TRBJ1-1): ETGVTQSPTHLIKTRGQQVTLRCSSQSGHNTVSWYQQALGQGPQFIFQYYREEENGRGNFPPRFSGLQFPNYSSELNVNALELDDSALYLCASSFNTGGTEAFFGQGTRLTVV.

With respect to this clone: Other DNA sequences in this specimen translate into the identical CDR3. V and J are TRBV19 and TRBJ2-1, with D uncertain. Germline V gives CDR1 LNHDA, CDR2 SQIVND (reference sequence). The CDR3 has 12 residues. The V end lost 6 bases, the J end lost 2 bases, and 5 bases lay between the germline ends. The CDR3 bases are TGTGCCAGTAGGGGCCCCTACAATGAGCAGTTCTTC. Protein sequence: CASRGPYNEQFF.

This rearrangement joins TRBV19 to TRBJ2-1; D is perhaps TRBD1 (6 bases). This CDR3 comprises 13 residues. The V gene lost 7 bases and the J gene lost 6 bases, with 13 bases spanning the gap. From germline, CDR1 is LNHDA and CDR2 SQIVND (reference sequence). The CDR3 nucleotides are TGTGCCAGTAAAGGGGGTTCGGGCAATGAGCAGTTCTTC. The encoded protein is CASKGGSGNEQFF.

The chain has TRBV13 and TRBJ2-5; 7 bases match TRBD2. V trimming: 3 bases; J trimming: 1 base; junction bases outside the gene matches: 17. This CDR3 is built from 19 residues. CDR1 and CDR2 (germline): PRHDT, FYEKMQ (reference sequence). Here the CDR3 DNA reads TGTGCCAGCAGCTTGCGACTTATGAAGTTCGGGAGGTCCCAAGAGACCCAGTACTTC. Amino acid sequence: CASSLRLMKFGRSQETQYF.

The chain couples TRBV6-5 to TRBJ2-1, with TRBD2 matching 9 bases. CDR3 length: 14 residues. Germline CDR1 MNHEY, CDR2 SVGAGI. V trimming: 11 bases; J trimming: 4 bases; junction bases outside the gene matches: 9. CDR3 amino acids: CAVKAGGVYNEQFF. In DNA form, the CDR3 reads TGTGCCGTGAAGGCGGGAGGGGTTTACAATGAGCAGTTCTTC.

This sequence joins TRBV6-1 and TRBJ2-7, with D uncertain. Germline V gene lookup returns CDR1 MNHNS and CDR2 SASEGT. V gave up 1 base and J gave up 6 bases, with 16 bases separating them. This CDR3 spans 15 amino acids. CDR3 sequence (DNA): TGTGCCAGCAGTGAAGGTCCCCCGGTGAAGGGCGAGCAGTACTTC. Translated, it gives CASSEGPPVKGEQYF.

The rearrangement uses TRBV5-4 and TRBJ2-1; a possible D gene is TRBD2 (5 bases). Trimming stripped 3 bases from V and 6 bases from J, with 13 bases between. Germline loops: CDR1 SGHNT, CDR2 YYREEE (reference sequence). The CDR3 spans 14 residues. The CDR3 DNA follows: TGTGCCAGCAGCTCCCGGGATATAGCCAATGAGCAGTTCTTC. This translates into CASSSRDIANEQFF.

The rearrangement links TRBV29-1 to TRBJ2-2; 9 bases fit TRBD2. In germline, CDR1 is SQVTM, CDR2 ANQGSEA. The CDR3 is made up of 15 amino acids. Germline trimming cut 8 bases from V and 4 bases from J; bases unmatched to any gene: 11. CDR3 in amino acids: CSISMLAGFTGELFF. The CDR3 region has the DNA TGCAGCATCTCAATGCTAGCGGGATTCACCGGGGAGCTGTTTTTT.

This chain joins TRBV9 and TRBJ2-1; 13 bases agree with TRBD2. V gave up 0 bases and J gave up 12 bases; unmatched junction bases: 9. This CDR3 has 16 residues. Germline values: CDR1 SGDLS, CDR2 YYNGEE. CDR3: CASSVELAGGSLLQFF. CDR3 DNA sequence: TGTGCCAGCAGCGTAGAACTAGCGGGAGGGAGTTTACTGCAGTTCTTC.

This clone was seen once. V is TRBV2 and J is TRBJ2-1; the match to TRBD2 covers 12 bases. This CDR3 is built from 16 residues. Trimming at V came to 6 bases and at J to 8 bases, leaving 11 bases not matched to a gene. Germline values: CDR1 SNHLY, CDR2 FYNNEI. CDR3: CASRGGLAGRRDEQFF. The DNA of the CDR3 is TGTGCCAGCAGGGGGGGACTAGCGGGCAGGAGGGATGAGCAGTTCTTC.

The CDR3 protein is CASSRTGVREQFF. In nucleotides, the CDR3 is TGTGCCAGCTCGCGCACAGGGGTCAGGGAGCAGTTCTTC. This chain joins TRBV18 and TRBJ2-1; 7 nucleotides align to TRBD1. This CDR3 is 13 amino acids long. V dropped 6 bases and J dropped 10; count of bases not matched to a gene: 9. The germline V gene has CDR1 KGHSH and CDR2 LQKENI.